This TCR beta chain stems from a study of OX40 agonist ivuxolimab in advanced cancers. Study-wide background: Of mixed ages from about 23 to 90 and averaging approximately 60 years, the group was just under 85% male. Antecedent anti-PD-1, anti-PD-L1 or anti-CTLA-4 therapy was permissible, with over 35% having received some. Study results and limitations: Not determined was the antigen specificity of the expanded peripheral T cells.

Samples were taken at baseline and on day 1 of cycles 4 and 7. The assay was immunoSEQ multiplex PCR, and TCRdb's table has in-frame clones only and misses some. The repertoire holds 70,000 or so clones, with around 91% as singletons. Trimming removed 0 bases from V and 1 base from J, with 12 bases in between. Germline CDR1 SGHTA, CDR2 FQGNSA. The CDR3 contains 16 residues. Concerning this clone: Its antigen is not identified.

The receptor was isolated from an adult with an advanced solid tumor such as melanoma, head and neck, liver or kidney cancer. The sequencing here drew on CD4+ or CD8+ T cells sorted from blood, taken in a trial of the OX40 agonist ivuxolimab. This chain uses TRBV7-2 with TRBJ2-5; possible D gene TRBD2, 5 bases. The CDR3 bases are TGTGCCAGCAGCTTAGCGCTGGTAGCGAGCCAAGAGACCCAGTACTTC. Its translation is CASSLALVASQETQYF.